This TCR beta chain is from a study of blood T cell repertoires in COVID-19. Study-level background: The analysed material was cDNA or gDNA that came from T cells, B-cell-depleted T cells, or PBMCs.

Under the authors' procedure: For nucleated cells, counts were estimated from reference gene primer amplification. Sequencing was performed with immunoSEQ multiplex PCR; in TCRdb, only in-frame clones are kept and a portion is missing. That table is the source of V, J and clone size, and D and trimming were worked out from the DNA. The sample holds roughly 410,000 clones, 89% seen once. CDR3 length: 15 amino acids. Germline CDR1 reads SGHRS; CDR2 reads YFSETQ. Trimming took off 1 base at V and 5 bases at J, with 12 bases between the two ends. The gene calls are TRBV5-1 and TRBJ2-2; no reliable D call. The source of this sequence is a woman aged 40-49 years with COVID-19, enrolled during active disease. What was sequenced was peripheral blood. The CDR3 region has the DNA TGCGCCAGCAGCTTGTGGCCAGGTGAAACCGGGGAGCTGTTTTTT. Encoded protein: CASSLWPGETGELFF.